These T cell receptor beta chains were read from a single sample in a study of PD-1 blockade in classical Hodgkin lymphoma. Repertoires were generated with immunoSEQ multiplex PCR, while TCRdb's copy carries only in-frame clones and drops some. The profile shows fewer than 40,000 clones, approximately 90% of them singletons. The sequenced sample was CD4+ T cells from blood. All receptors derive from a human donor with classical Hodgkin lymphoma. Each CDR3 is given with its conserved first and last residue. D genes are given only for firm matches. Only part of the rows carry a size: once, few, many, or a class if the clone is expanded.

D gene: TRBD1
CDR3 length: 17
clone size: once
V gene: TRBV27
J gene: TRBJ1-4
CDR3 protein: CASSPWLGTGGNEKLFF
CDR3 DNA: TGTGCCAGCAGTCCCTGGCTAGGTACAGGGGGTAACGAAAAACTGTTTTTT

D gene: TRBD2
CDR3 length: 16
clone size: .
V gene: TRBV30
J gene: TRBJ2-1
CDR3 protein: CAWSLRAGVRHNEQFF
CDR3 DNA: TGTGCCTGGAGTCTACGAGCGGGAGTTCGGCACAATGAGCAGTTCTTC

D gene: TRBD2
CDR3 length: 14
clone size: .
V gene: TRBV7-2
J gene: TRBJ2-1
CDR3 protein: CASSFTGTSNEQFF
CDR3 DNA: TGTGCCAGCAGCTTCACCGGGACTAGCAATGAGCAGTTCTTC

D gene: .
CDR3 length: 14
clone size: .
V gene: TRBV11-3
J gene: TRBJ2-1
CDR3 protein: CASSLDHSYNEQFF
CDR3 DNA: TGTGCCAGCAGCTTAGACCACAGTTACAATGAGCAGTTCTTC

D gene: .
CDR3 length: 13
clone size: .
V gene: TRBV5-4
J gene: TRBJ2-7
CDR3 protein: CATSKQDLYEQYF
CDR3 DNA: TGTGCCACCTCTAAACAGGATTTATACGAGCAGTACTTC

D gene: TRBD2
CDR3 length: 14
clone size: .
V gene: TRBV29-1
J gene: TRBJ2-2
CDR3 protein: CSVGTSGGSGELFF
CDR3 DNA: TGCAGCGTGGGGACTAGCGGGGGGTCCGGGGAGCTGTTTTTT

D gene: TRBD2
CDR3 length: 17
clone size: .
V gene: TRBV5-4
J gene: TRBJ2-3
CDR3 protein: CASSLAGLAPLGGTQYF
CDR3 DNA: TGTGCCAGCAGCTTGGCGGGACTAGCTCCCCTTGGGGGTACGCAGTATTTT

D gene: .
CDR3 length: 15
clone size: .
V gene: TRBV18
J gene: TRBJ1-6
CDR3 protein: CASSQYMQFEAPLHF
CDR3 DNA: TGTGCCAGCTCCCAATACATGCAGTTTGAGGCACCCCTCCACTTT

D gene: .
CDR3 length: 13
clone size: once
V gene: TRBV10-3
J gene: TRBJ1-3
CDR3 protein: CAIRGDSGNTIYF
CDR3 DNA: TGCGCCATCAGGGGAGACTCTGGAAACACCATATATTTT

D gene: .
CDR3 length: 12
clone size: .
V gene: TRBV10-1
J gene: TRBJ2-1
CDR3 protein: CASGKASNEQFF
CDR3 DNA: TGCGCCAGCGGGAAAGCATCCAATGAGCAGTTCTTC

D gene: TRBD2
CDR3 length: 14
clone size: once
V gene: TRBV19
J gene: TRBJ2-3
CDR3 protein: CASSTTGGPDTQYF
CDR3 DNA: TGTGCCAGTAGTACGACGGGGGGGCCAGATACGCAGTATTTT

D gene: .
CDR3 length: 15
clone size: .
V gene: TRBV30
J gene: TRBJ1-1
CDR3 protein: CAWSVRPGLIKKAFF
CDR3 DNA: TGTGCCTGGAGTGTACGCCCGGGTCTCATCAAAAAAGCTTTCTTT

D gene: TRBD1
CDR3 length: 14
clone size: .
V gene: TRBV5-1
J gene: TRBJ2-3
CDR3 protein: CASSRQGGTDTQYF
CDR3 DNA: TGCGCCAGCAGCCGACAGGGAGGCACAGATACGCAGTATTTT

D gene: TRBD2
CDR3 length: 17
clone size: once
V gene: TRBV7-9
J gene: TRBJ2-1
CDR3 protein: CASSLGVAGNSYNEQFF
CDR3 DNA: TGTGCCAGCAGCCTGGGGGTAGCGGGAAACTCCTACAATGAGCAGTTCTTC

D gene: TRBD1
CDR3 length: 14
clone size: few
V gene: TRBV2
J gene: TRBJ1-2
CDR3 protein: CASSPGTGYYGYTF
CDR3 DNA: TGTGCCAGCAGTCCTGGGACAGGGTATTATGGCTACACCTTC

D gene: TRBD1
CDR3 length: 14
clone size: .
V gene: TRBV10-2
J gene: TRBJ2-1
CDR3 protein: CASSRDRGLGEQFF
CDR3 DNA: TGCGCCAGCAGTCGTGACAGGGGGCTTGGTGAGCAGTTCTTC

D gene: TRBD2
CDR3 length: 16
clone size: .
V gene: TRBV28
J gene: TRBJ2-7
CDR3 protein: CASSLVGLAGFYEQYF
CDR3 DNA: TGTGCCAGCAGTTTAGTGGGACTAGCGGGGTTCTACGAGCAGTACTTC

D gene: .
CDR3 length: 15
clone size: .
V gene: TRBV5-1
J gene: TRBJ2-1
CDR3 protein: CASSLNGQKYNEQFF
CDR3 DNA: TGCGCCAGCAGCTTGAATGGACAGAAGTACAATGAGCAGTTCTTC

D gene: .
CDR3 length: 14
clone size: once
V gene: TRBV12-5
J gene: TRBJ2-5
CDR3 protein: CASGLGLIIGAQYF
CDR3 DNA: TGTGCTAGTGGTTTGGGGCTTATAATCGGTGCCCAGTACTTC

D gene: TRBD1
CDR3 length: 19
clone size: .
V gene: TRBV5-4
J gene: TRBJ2-6
CDR3 protein: CASSQGTGYSYSGANVLTF
CDR3 DNA: TGTGCCAGCAGCCAGGGGACAGGATACTCCTACTCTGGGGCCAACGTCCTGACTTTC

D gene: TRBD1
CDR3 length: 13
clone size: .
V gene: TRBV28
J gene: TRBJ1-5
CDR3 protein: CASRGQGIQPQHF
CDR3 DNA: TGTGCCAGCAGGGGACAGGGGATTCAGCCCCAGCATTTT

D gene: .
CDR3 length: 11
clone size: .
V gene: TRBV6-5
J gene: TRBJ2-7
CDR3 protein: CASSYKDEQYF
CDR3 DNA: TGTGCCAGCAGTTACAAGGACGAGCAGTACTTC

D gene: .
CDR3 length: 14
clone size: .
V gene: TRBV19
J gene: TRBJ1-3
CDR3 protein: CASSAHISGNTIYF
CDR3 DNA: TGTGCCAGTAGTGCACATATCTCTGGAAACACCATATATTTT

D gene: .
CDR3 length: 12
clone size: .
V gene: TRBV28
J gene: TRBJ1-5
CDR3 protein: CASSLWGSPQHF
CDR3 DNA: TGTGCCAGCAGTTTATGGGGCAGCCCCCAGCATTTT

D gene: .
CDR3 length: 13
clone size: .
V gene: TRBV2
J gene: TRBJ1-4
CDR3 protein: CASSWDMNEKLFF
CDR3 DNA: TGTGCCAGCAGTTGGGACATGAATGAAAAACTGTTTTTT

D gene: .
CDR3 length: 14
clone size: .
V gene: TRBV19
J gene: TRBJ1-2
CDR3 protein: CASSEGGVQARYTF
CDR3 DNA: TGTGCCAGTAGTGAAGGGGGTGTCCAGGCGCGCTACACCTTC

D gene: .
CDR3 length: 16
clone size: .
V gene: TRBV9
J gene: TRBJ1-2
CDR3 protein: CASSVDPRSDNYGYTF
CDR3 DNA: TGTGCCAGCAGCGTAGACCCTCGCTCGGATAACTATGGCTACACCTTC

D gene: .
CDR3 length: 15
clone size: .
V gene: TRBV7-3
J gene: TRBJ2-7
CDR3 protein: CASSLGHSTSYEQYF
CDR3 DNA: TGTGCCAGCAGCTTGGGCCACTCGACCTCCTACGAGCAGTACTTC

D gene: .
CDR3 length: 15
clone size: .
V gene: TRBV5-6
J gene: TRBJ2-4
CDR3 protein: CASSLQGLAKNIQYF
CDR3 DNA: TGTGCCAGCAGCTTGCAGGGGCTAGCCAAAAACATTCAGTACTTC

D gene: .
CDR3 length: 14
clone size: .
V gene: TRBV6-1
J gene: TRBJ2-7
CDR3 protein: CASRIGTGAYEQYF
CDR3 DNA: TGTGCCAGCAGGATCGGGACGGGGGCCTACGAGCAGTACTTC

D gene: TRBD1
CDR3 length: 16
clone size: .
V gene: TRBV7-9
J gene: TRBJ2-5
CDR3 protein: CASSLTYRTGGETQYF
CDR3 DNA: TGTGCCAGCAGCTTAACCTATCGGACAGGGGGAGAGACCCAGTACTTC

D gene: TRBD1
CDR3 length: 14
clone size: .
V gene: TRBV7-2
J gene: TRBJ2-7
CDR3 protein: CASSGRTGGSEQYF
CDR3 DNA: TGTGCCAGCAGCGGGCGGACAGGGGGCAGCGAGCAGTACTTC

D gene: .
CDR3 length: 14
clone size: once
V gene: TRBV23-1
J gene: TRBJ2-7
CDR3 protein: CASRGGTIANEQYF
CDR3 DNA: TGCGCCAGCAGAGGGGGGACAATAGCTAACGAGCAGTACTTC

D gene: .
CDR3 length: 15
clone size: once
V gene: TRBV5-5
J gene: TRBJ1-4
CDR3 protein: CASSGRTGIDEKLFF
CDR3 DNA: TGTGCCAGCAGCGGCCGAACAGGTATTGATGAAAAACTGTTTTTT

D gene: .
CDR3 length: 12
clone size: .
V gene: TRBV5-4
J gene: TRBJ2-7
CDR3 protein: CASSLGPNEQYF
CDR3 DNA: TGTGCCAGCAGCTTGGGTCCTAACGAGCAGTACTTC

D gene: .
CDR3 length: 13
clone size: .
V gene: TRBV19
J gene: TRBJ2-2
CDR3 protein: CASAKQVTGELFF
CDR3 DNA: TGTGCCAGTGCGAAACAGGTCACCGGGGAGCTGTTTTTT

D gene: .
CDR3 length: 17
clone size: .
V gene: TRBV7-9
J gene: TRBJ1-1
CDR3 protein: CASINDRSGLGGTEAFF
CDR3 DNA: TGTGCCAGCATCAATGACAGGTCAGGCCTCGGAGGGACTGAAGCTTTCTTT

D gene: .
CDR3 length: 17
clone size: .
V gene: TRBV28
J gene: TRBJ2-7
CDR3 protein: CASTNPGPGARGDEQYF
CDR3 DNA: TGTGCCAGCACCAACCCCGGGCCGGGGGCCCGGGGCGACGAGCAGTACTTC

D gene: .
CDR3 length: 14
clone size: .
V gene: TRBV2
J gene: TRBJ1-4
CDR3 protein: CASRSHSGDEKLFF
CDR3 DNA: TGTGCCAGCAGGTCACACAGCGGGGATGAAAAACTGTTTTTT

D gene: TRBD1
CDR3 length: 15
clone size: .
V gene: TRBV29-1
J gene: TRBJ2-7
CDR3 protein: CSVGLTGDFWSEQYF
CDR3 DNA: TGCAGCGTTGGGCTAACAGGGGATTTTTGGTCCGAGCAGTACTTC

D gene: .
CDR3 length: 15
clone size: few
V gene: TRBV5-1
J gene: TRBJ1-2
CDR3 protein: CASSLAGDLGYGYTF
CDR3 DNA: TGCGCCAGCAGCTTGGCCGGCGACCTAGGCTATGGCTACACCTTC

D gene: .
CDR3 length: 14
clone size: .
V gene: TRBV7-2
J gene: TRBJ2-5
CDR3 protein: CASSLARAEETQYF
CDR3 DNA: TGTGCCAGCAGCTTAGCCAGGGCGGAGGAGACCCAGTACTTC

D gene: .
CDR3 length: 12
clone size: .
V gene: TRBV7-2
J gene: TRBJ2-7
CDR3 protein: CASSFAKGEQYF
CDR3 DNA: TGTGCCAGCAGCTTCGCCAAGGGCGAGCAGTACTTC

D gene: .
CDR3 length: 16
clone size: .
V gene: TRBV6-1
J gene: TRBJ1-5
CDR3 protein: CASSEGGASSNQPQHF
CDR3 DNA: TGTGCCAGCAGTGAAGGGGGGGCCAGTAGCAATCAGCCCCAGCATTTT

D gene: .
CDR3 length: 16
clone size: once
V gene: TRBV7-8
J gene: TRBJ2-7
CDR3 protein: CASTLRVPDYSYEQYF
CDR3 DNA: TGTGCCAGCACCCTCAGGGTACCCGATTACTCCTACGAGCAGTACTTC